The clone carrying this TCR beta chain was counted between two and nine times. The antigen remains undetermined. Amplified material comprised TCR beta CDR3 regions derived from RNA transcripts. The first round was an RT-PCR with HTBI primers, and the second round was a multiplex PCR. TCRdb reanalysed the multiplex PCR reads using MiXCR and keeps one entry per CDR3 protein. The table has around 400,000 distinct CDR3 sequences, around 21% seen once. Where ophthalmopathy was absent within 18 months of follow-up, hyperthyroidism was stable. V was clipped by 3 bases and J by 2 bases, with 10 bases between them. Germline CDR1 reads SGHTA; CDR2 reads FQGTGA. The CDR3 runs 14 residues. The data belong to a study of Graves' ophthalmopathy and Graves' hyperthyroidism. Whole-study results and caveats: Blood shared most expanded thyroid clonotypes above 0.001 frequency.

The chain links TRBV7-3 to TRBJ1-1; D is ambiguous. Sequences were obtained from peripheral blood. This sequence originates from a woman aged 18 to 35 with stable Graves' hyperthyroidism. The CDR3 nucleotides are TGTGCCAGCAGCTTGACACCCCGCAACACTGAAGCTTTCTTT. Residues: CASSLTPRNTEAFF.